The next 10 T cell receptor beta chains were all read from a single sample in a study of healthy donors' naive CD4 and CD8 T cells. A linear amplification protocol produced the TCR libraries from around 510 ng of total RNA. TCRdb re-derived calls from the reads in MiXCR, one entry per CDR3 protein. This table holds approximately 200,000 distinct CDR3 sequences, around three quarters found once. The sequenced sample consisted of naive CD4+ and CD8+ T cells sorted from blood, pooled from several donors. Receptors were obtained from a pool of human donors in good health; the sample pools cells from several healthy donors.

J is TRBJ1-2 and V is TRBV30; a weak D match, TRBD1 (6 bases). Trimming removed 5 bases from V and 7 bases from J, with 26 bases in between. Germline CDR1 and CDR2: GTSNPN and SVGIG (reference sequence). The CDR3 sequence is 16 residues long. The CDR3 reads CAWGRWGTGRYGGYTF. The CDR3 coding sequence is TGTGCCTGGGGCCGATGGGGAACAGGGAGGTATGGTGGCTACACCTTC.

This clonotype was observed once. The chain links TRBV11-2 to TRBJ1-2, with TRBD1 as a possible D gene (5 bases). This CDR3 is 15 amino acids long. From germline, CDR1 is SGHAT and CDR2 FQNNGV. Trimming shortened V by 1 base and J by 2 bases, and 11 bases separated the two germline ends. The DNA of the CDR3 is TGTGCCAGCAGCTTAGGAGGACACAAAAACTATGGCTACACCTTC. Its translation: CASSLGGHKNYGYTF.

There are a few counts of this clonotype. V gene TRBV29-1 combines with J gene TRBJ2-3; D call uncertain. Trimming removed 6 bases from V and 4 bases from J, with 11 bases in between. This CDR3 is built from 12 residues. From germline, CDR1 is SQVTM and CDR2 ANQGSEA. CDR3 sequence (DNA): TGCAGCGTCCACCTTAGGGCAGATACGCAGTATTTT. Its translation: CSVHLRADTQYF.

J is TRBJ1-2 and V is TRBV19; weak D call: TRBD1 (5 bases). Trimming cost V 3 bases and J 2 bases, with 10 bases left between them. Germline V gene sequence: CDR1 LNHDA, CDR2 SQIVND (reference sequence). This CDR3 is 14 amino acids long. In DNA, the CDR3 is TGTGCCAGTAGTATTTGGGACCGCAACTATGGCTACACCTTC. This encodes CASSIWDRNYGYTF.

This clonotype has only a few counts. The chain is built from TRBV27 and TRBJ2-7, with D hard to call. The CDR3 has 13 residues. Germline V lookup: CDR1 MNHEY, CDR2 SMNVEV (reference sequence). V lost 6 bases and J lost 5, with 14 bases in between. In DNA form, the CDR3 reads TGTGCCAGCAGCCCGTTGGGGTTCCACGAGCAGTACTTC. It yields the protein CASSPLGFHEQYF.

V gene TRBV6-2 or TRBV6-3 combines with J gene TRBJ2-2, with D possibly being TRBD1 (6 bases). Germline assignment: CDR1 MNHEY and CDR2 SVGEGT. Trimming removed 7 bases at V and 5 bases at J, with 8 bases between. The CDR3 runs to 12 residues. The CDR3: CASNTGTGELFF. The CDR3 DNA reads as TGTGCCAGCAACACAGGGACCGGGGAGCTGTTTTTT.

This chain connects TRBV6-2 or TRBV6-3 to TRBJ2-5; D gene uncertain. Germline V gives CDR1 MNHEY, CDR2 SVGEGT. The CDR3 has 13 residues. V was trimmed by 9 bases and J by 2 bases, leaving 13 bases between them. The CDR3 nucleotides are TGTGCCAGTGTGAACCGATGGCAAGAGACCCAGTACTTC. Its translation: CASVNRWQETQYF.

This clonotype was observed a few times. The chain uses TRBV6-5 and TRBJ2-7; a weak D match, TRBD1 (6 bases). V lost 2 bases and J lost 6, with 17 bases in between. Germline lookup yields CDR1 MNHEY and CDR2 SVGAGI. CDR3 length: 15 residues. The CDR3, as DNA: TGTGCCAGCAGTTACCTATCCAGAGTCAGGGGCGAGCAGTACTTC. Its translation is CASSYLSRVRGEQYF.

The rearrangement uses TRBV29-1 and TRBJ2-3; 8 positions agree with TRBD1. J was trimmed by 0 bases and V by 6 bases; bases with no gene match: 2. From germline, CDR1 is SQVTM and CDR2 ANQGSEA. The CDR3 is made up of 13 amino acids. CDR3 region: CSVRDRSTDTQYF. CDR3 sequence (DNA): TGCAGCGTCCGGGACAGGAGCACAGATACGCAGTATTTT.

Only a few counts were recorded for this clonotype. This rearrangement joins TRBV27 to TRBJ2-2; a possible D gene is TRBD2 (6 bases). The CDR3 contains 14 residues. Germline V CDR1 and CDR2: MNHEY, SMNVEV (reference sequence). V was trimmed by 4 bases and J by 5 bases, leaving 11 bases between them. The CDR3 coding sequence is TGTGCCAGCAGTTACGGGAGTGGAACCGGGGAGCTGTTTTTT. This encodes CASSYGSGTGELFF.